This is a list of T cell receptor beta chains from one sample in a study of CD8 T cells in ankylosing spondylitis. TCRdb called the 5' RACE reads again in MiXCR, with one record for every CDR3 protein. Of over 450,000 distinct CDR3 sequences listed, about 13% are singletons. The sample consisted of blood, either unsorted or a sorted T cell fraction (not recorded which). Receptor source: a male donor with ankylosing spondylitis. CDR3s include the opening cysteine and the closing phenylalanine or tryptophan. The D gene is left open where the match is weak. Clone size is given for some rows only: seen once, a few or many times, or a class if the clone is expanded.

j_call: TRBJ2-6
d_call: .
clone_size: many
v_call: TRBV25-1
cdr3_nt: TGTGCCAGCAGTGGTCGGACAGCGATCCTACCCTCTGGGGCCAACGTCCTGACTTTC
cdr3_aa: CASSGRTAILPSGANVLTF

j_call: TRBJ1-5
d_call: .
clone_size: .
v_call: TRBV15
cdr3_nt: TGTGCCACCAGCAGAGGGTCAGGGGTTTTAGAGCCCCAGCATTTT
cdr3_aa: CATSRGSGVLEPQHF

j_call: TRBJ1-2
d_call: .
clone_size: few
v_call: TRBV3-1
cdr3_nt: TGTGCCAGCAGCCCCAAGATATCCGGCGTCCATGGCTACACCTTC
cdr3_aa: CASSPKISGVHGYTF

j_call: TRBJ1-4
d_call: TRBD1
clone_size: .
v_call: TRBV6-1
cdr3_nt: TGTGCCAGCAGGGCCGGGACAGGGGGCGCGGGTGAAAAACTGTTTTTT
cdr3_aa: CASRAGTGGAGEKLFF

j_call: TRBJ2-3
d_call: .
clone_size: .
v_call: TRBV5-1
cdr3_nt: TGCGCCAGCGGTTACCGGACAGATCCAGATACGCAGTATTTT
cdr3_aa: CASGYRTDPDTQYF

j_call: TRBJ1-1
d_call: TRBD1
clone_size: few
v_call: TRBV3-1
cdr3_nt: TGTGCCAGCAGCCAACGTGACAGGGCTGCTGAAGCTTTCTTT
cdr3_aa: CASSQRDRAAEAFF

j_call: TRBJ2-3
d_call: .
clone_size: few
v_call: TRBV24-1
cdr3_nt: TGTGCCACCAGTGACCACCGTCCGGCCCCCACAGATACGCAGTATTTT
cdr3_aa: CATSDHRPAPTDTQYF

j_call: TRBJ2-1
d_call: .
clone_size: few
v_call: TRBV9
cdr3_nt: TGTGCCAGCAGCCGTATCCTAGCAGAGCAGTTCTTC
cdr3_aa: CASSRILAEQFF

j_call: TRBJ1-1
d_call: .
clone_size: few
v_call: TRBV11-2
cdr3_nt: TGTGCCAGCAGCATTAGGACGCGGCTCATGACAAATGGAGGTGAGAACACTGAAGCTTTCTTT
cdr3_aa: CASSIRTRLMTNGGENTEAFF

j_call: TRBJ2-1
d_call: TRBD2
clone_size: few
v_call: TRBV5-1
cdr3_nt: TGCGCCAGCAGCCTGGGAGCGGGAACTCCGTCCTACAATGAGCAGTTCTTC
cdr3_aa: CASSLGAGTPSYNEQFF

j_call: TRBJ2-7
d_call: .
clone_size: few
v_call: TRBV25-1
cdr3_nt: TGTGCCAGCACCGGGACCGCCTACGAGCAGTACTTC
cdr3_aa: CASTGTAYEQYF

j_call: TRBJ2-7
d_call: .
clone_size: few
v_call: TRBV20-1
cdr3_nt: TGCAGTGCTCTGAGAAGAGGGGGAGTCTCCTACGAGCAGTACTTC
cdr3_aa: CSALRRGGVSYEQYF

j_call: TRBJ2-5
d_call: TRBD1
clone_size: many
v_call: TRBV29-1
cdr3_nt: TGCAGCGCCTTGACAGGGGGGGGTCAAGAGACCCAGTACTTC
cdr3_aa: CSALTGGGQETQYF

j_call: TRBJ2-2
d_call: TRBD2
clone_size: many
v_call: TRBV7-9
cdr3_nt: TGTGCCAGCAGCCTTAGCGGGCAGCTGACCGGGGAGCTGTTTTTT
cdr3_aa: CASSLSGQLTGELFF

j_call: TRBJ1-1
d_call: .
clone_size: few
v_call: TRBV6-4
cdr3_nt: TGTGCCAGCAGTGACTCCGGGGGTGTCGGCACTGAAGCTTTCTTT
cdr3_aa: CASSDSGGVGTEAFF

j_call: TRBJ1-2
d_call: .
clone_size: few
v_call: TRBV5-1
cdr3_nt: TGCGCCAGCAGCCGGGTTGAGGGGGGGATGGTCTATGGCTACACCTTC
cdr3_aa: CASSRVEGGMVYGYTF

j_call: TRBJ2-5
d_call: TRBD2
clone_size: .
v_call: TRBV2
cdr3_nt: TGTGCCAGCAATACCCCCGCGGGGGTTGTATCAGAGACCCAGTACTTC
cdr3_aa: CASNTPAGVVSETQYF

j_call: TRBJ2-3
d_call: TRBD1
clone_size: .
v_call: TRBV29-1
cdr3_nt: TGCAGCGCCACTGGGACAGGGGCGGCAGATACGCAGTATTTT
cdr3_aa: CSATGTGAADTQYF

j_call: TRBJ1-2
d_call: .
clone_size: few
v_call: TRBV5-1
cdr3_nt: TGCGCCAGCAGCCCAGACAGTCTCTTGAGCTACACCTTC
cdr3_aa: CASSPDSLLSYTF

j_call: TRBJ2-3
d_call: .
clone_size: .
v_call: TRBV12-3/TRBV12-4
cdr3_nt: TGTGCCAGCAGCTTAGGGGCGAAGGATACGCAGTATTTT
cdr3_aa: CASSLGAKDTQYF

j_call: TRBJ1-2
d_call: .
clone_size: few
v_call: TRBV12-3/TRBV12-4
cdr3_nt: TGTGCCAGCAGTAAAACAGGGATTGGCTACACCTTC
cdr3_aa: CASSKTGIGYTF

j_call: TRBJ1-2
d_call: .
clone_size: .
v_call: TRBV29-1
cdr3_nt: TGCAGCGTTGAAGGCGCACGGGACATATATAACTATGGCTACACCTTC
cdr3_aa: CSVEGARDIYNYGYTF

j_call: TRBJ2-1
d_call: .
clone_size: many
v_call: TRBV5-1
cdr3_nt: TGCGCCAGCAGCTCGATTCAGGGGACCAATGAGCAGTTCTTC
cdr3_aa: CASSSIQGTNEQFF

j_call: TRBJ1-1
d_call: .
clone_size: many
v_call: TRBV12-3/TRBV12-4
cdr3_nt: TGCGCCAGCAGCTTGGGAACAGGGTACACTGAAGCTTTCTTT
cdr3_aa: CASSLGTGYTEAFF

j_call: TRBJ2-2
d_call: .
clone_size: few
v_call: TRBV19
cdr3_nt: TGTGCCAGTAGTATTTTTCACAGCGAGTCGGCCGGGGAGCTGTTTTTT
cdr3_aa: CASSIFHSESAGELFF

j_call: TRBJ1-1
d_call: .
clone_size: many
v_call: TRBV12-3/TRBV12-4
cdr3_nt: TGTGCCAGCAGAGGGAAGCCGAACACTGAAGCTTTCTTT
cdr3_aa: CASRGKPNTEAFF

j_call: TRBJ1-1
d_call: .
clone_size: .
v_call: TRBV5-1
cdr3_nt: TGCGCCAGCAGCCCCCTCCCGGACGGCACTGAAGCTTTCTTT
cdr3_aa: CASSPLPDGTEAFF

j_call: TRBJ2-3
d_call: TRBD1
clone_size: few
v_call: TRBV2
cdr3_nt: TGTGCCAGCATGATCGACAGGGCAACGGTGGATACGCAGTATTTT
cdr3_aa: CASMIDRATVDTQYF

j_call: TRBJ2-6
d_call: TRBD1
clone_size: .
v_call: TRBV3-1
cdr3_nt: TGTGCCAGCAGCCTTACCGACAGGGCCCTTCCTGGGGCCAACGTCCTGACTTTC
cdr3_aa: CASSLTDRALPGANVLTF

j_call: TRBJ1-3
d_call: .
clone_size: .
v_call: TRBV9
cdr3_nt: TGTGCCAGCAGCGTAGTTGCGACGGCTGGAAACACCATATATTTT
cdr3_aa: CASSVVATAGNTIYF

j_call: TRBJ2-6
d_call: TRBD1
clone_size: many
v_call: TRBV5-1
cdr3_nt: TGCGCCAGCAGCTTGCTGGACAGGGGGCTATCTGGGGCCAACGTCCTGACTTTC
cdr3_aa: CASSLLDRGLSGANVLTF

j_call: TRBJ2-3
d_call: TRBD2
clone_size: many
v_call: TRBV7-9
cdr3_nt: TGTGCCAGCAGCTTAGGTGGCGGGAGAGGTACAGATACGCAGTATTTT
cdr3_aa: CASSLGGGRGTDTQYF

j_call: TRBJ2-3
d_call: .
clone_size: many
v_call: TRBV12-3/TRBV12-4
cdr3_nt: TGTGCCAGCAGTTTCAGGTGGGAAATTGATACGCAGTATTTT
cdr3_aa: CASSFRWEIDTQYF

j_call: TRBJ2-5
d_call: TRBD2
clone_size: few
v_call: TRBV20-1
cdr3_nt: TGCAGCGCAGCGGGAGCCGTCGAGACCCAGTACTTC
cdr3_aa: CSAAGAVETQYF

j_call: TRBJ1-2
d_call: .
clone_size: .
v_call: TRBV19
cdr3_nt: TGTGCCAGTAGTAGCTGGGATGACGGCTACACCTTC
cdr3_aa: CASSSWDDGYTF

j_call: TRBJ2-2
d_call: .
clone_size: many
v_call: TRBV5-1
cdr3_nt: TGCGCCAGCAGCTTGGCCCCCGCTGACCGAATGAACACCGGGGAGCTGTTTTTT
cdr3_aa: CASSLAPADRMNTGELFF

j_call: TRBJ1-5
d_call: .
clone_size: few
v_call: TRBV5-6
cdr3_nt: TGTGCCAGCAGCTTGGGCATAGCCAATAATCAGCCCCAGCATTTT
cdr3_aa: CASSLGIANNQPQHF

j_call: TRBJ1-1
d_call: .
clone_size: many
v_call: TRBV7-7
cdr3_nt: TGTGCCAGCAGCCCCATAGGTACTGAAGCTTTCTTT
cdr3_aa: CASSPIGTEAFF

j_call: TRBJ2-1
d_call: TRBD2
clone_size: .
v_call: TRBV20-1
cdr3_nt: TGCAGTGCGGCCCGTACTACCGGGAGGACCTACAATGAGCAGTTCTTC
cdr3_aa: CSAARTTGRTYNEQFF

j_call: TRBJ1-3
d_call: TRBD1
clone_size: .
v_call: TRBV20-1
cdr3_nt: TGCAGTGCCGCAAAAACAGGGGCTGGAAACACCATATATTTT
cdr3_aa: CSAAKTGAGNTIYF

j_call: TRBJ2-5
d_call: TRBD1
clone_size: many
v_call: TRBV10-3
cdr3_nt: TGTGCCATCAGTGAATCCGGACAGGGGAAAGTAGAGACCCAGTACTTC
cdr3_aa: CAISESGQGKVETQYF

j_call: TRBJ2-1
d_call: TRBD2
clone_size: few
v_call: TRBV2
cdr3_nt: TGTGCCAGCAGGCGAGGAGCGGGAGAGAATCGAGAGCAGTTCTTC
cdr3_aa: CASRRGAGENREQFF

j_call: TRBJ2-1
d_call: TRBD2
clone_size: .
v_call: TRBV4-2
cdr3_nt: TGTGCCAGCAGCCAAGATATAGGGAGGGACTACAATGAGCAGTTCTTC
cdr3_aa: CASSQDIGRDYNEQFF

j_call: TRBJ1-5
d_call: .
clone_size: few
v_call: TRBV12-3/TRBV12-4
cdr3_nt: TGTGCCAGCACTCCCGGGGGCAATCAGCCCCAGCATTTT
cdr3_aa: CASTPGGNQPQHF

j_call: TRBJ2-1
d_call: .
clone_size: .
v_call: TRBV24-1
cdr3_nt: TGTGCCACCAGTGCGGGAGGGGGCGATTACAATGAGCAGTTCTTC
cdr3_aa: CATSAGGGDYNEQFF

j_call: TRBJ1-1
d_call: .
clone_size: .
v_call: TRBV20-1
cdr3_nt: TGCAGTGCTAGAGATGGGGGACGAGCTTTCTTT
cdr3_aa: CSARDGGRAFF

j_call: TRBJ2-7
d_call: .
clone_size: .
v_call: TRBV20-1
cdr3_nt: TGCAGTGCTAGAAATCTGGCGTCCTCGACCTACGAGCAGTACTTC
cdr3_aa: CSARNLASSTYEQYF

j_call: TRBJ1-2
d_call: .
clone_size: .
v_call: TRBV7-9
cdr3_nt: TGTGCCAGCAGCTCCGACAACCGATATGGCTACACCTTC
cdr3_aa: CASSSDNRYGYTF

j_call: TRBJ2-1
d_call: .
clone_size: .
v_call: TRBV12-5
cdr3_nt: TGTGCTAGTGGTTTGGGCCAGGAGTACAATGAGCAGTTCTTC
cdr3_aa: CASGLGQEYNEQFF

j_call: TRBJ2-3
d_call: TRBD2
clone_size: .
v_call: TRBV29-1
cdr3_nt: TGCAGCGTTGAAGTCCCGGGAGGGGTGGGAGATACGCAGTATTTT
cdr3_aa: CSVEVPGGVGDTQYF

j_call: TRBJ1-1
d_call: .
clone_size: .
v_call: TRBV11-3
cdr3_nt: TGTGCCAGCAGCCAAAGGGTTCTCACTGAAGCTTTCTTT
cdr3_aa: CASSQRVLTEAFF